The present entry profiles one TCR beta chain with its context. What it binds is not known. Noted treatment: oral pan-JAK inhibitor, 5-10 mg twice daily. Peripheral blood and lesional scalp punch biopsies were taken from alopecia areata patients. The sample belongs to a study of CD8+ T cells in alopecia areata. Study-wide context: Patients in the study were on tofacitinib for 6 to 18 months, then off it for 6 months. By percentage of affected scalp area, the severity of treated patients was scored.

Once RNA had been extracted, it was reverse transcribed into cDNA to act as the sequencing template. The protocol was immunoSEQ multiplex PCR, while the TCRdb copy is restricted to in-frame clones and leaves out a portion. The data hold approximately 210,000 clones, with 45% to 75% observed a single time. Study-level points and caveats: Affected scalp, especially in alopecia totalis/universalis, had a higher clonality than normal scalp did.

The TCR originated in a human donor with alopecia areata. The specimen comprised CD4+ T cells sorted from blood, sampled at week 4, from a patient treated with tofacitinib.

CDR3 protein: CASFRDRTYEQYF. The CDR3 nucleotides read TGTGCCAGCTTCAGAGACAGGACCTACGAGCAGTACTTC. This chain links TRBV18 with TRBJ2-7; D might be TRBD1 (6 bases). Trimming stripped 7 bases from V and 2 bases from J, with 12 bases between. CDR1 is KGHSH, CDR2 LQKENI, per germline. This CDR3 is 13 amino acids long.